This T cell receptor (beta chain) stems from a study of T cells in Graves' hyperthyroidism and ophthalmopathy. A note on this clonotype: The antigen is undetermined.

What was amplified from RNA transcripts were TCR beta CDR3 regions. RT-PCR in the first round (using the HTBI primer set) targeted the TCR CDR3. TCRdb re-called the multiplex PCR reads with MiXCR, one entry per CDR3 protein. The data hold about 370,000 distinct CDR3 sequences, with about 15% observed a single time. Study-wide points: Most thyroid-expanded clonotypes above 0.001 were also found in blood.

Ophthalmopathy cases scored 3 or more on the Clinical Activity Score and 4 or more on NOSPECS grade, with duration below 3 months. From roughly 9.2 ml of fresh peripheral blood, PBMCs were isolated. The CDR3 loop spans 13 amino acids. V gave up 2 bases and J gave up 7 bases, with 9 bases separating them. The germline V gene encodes CDR1 LGHDT and CDR2 YNNKEL (reference sequence). Sequencing was performed on blood. The TCR originated in a woman aged 55-69 years with Graves' ophthalmopathy. V is TRBV3-1 and J is TRBJ1-5; D is possibly TRBD1 (5 bases). The CDR3 region is CASSQRGRQPQHF. The CDR3 bases are TGTGCCAGCAGCCAACGGGGGAGGCAGCCCCAGCATTTT.